These T cell receptor beta chains were read from a single sample in a study of T cell repertoires in cytomegalovirus infection. TCRdb reprocessed the reads via MiXCR and lists one record per CDR3 protein. Seen here are about 300,000 distinct CDR3 sequences, around 9.1% observed once, and the top ten hold approximately 2.3%. Sample: PBMCs. Every receptor here comes from a human donor in good health (CMV status not recorded). Some clones in this sample may be carry-over from other donors' samples. The conserved cysteine and the conserved F or W are not part of the CDR3 here. Fields, in order: J gene, V gene, CDR3 protein.

>TRBJ2-7|TRBV12-3/TRBV12-4
ASSPFNYEQY
>TRBJ2-1|TRBV9
ASSSDGGANEQF
>TRBJ1-5|TRBV7-9
ASSSEYQPQH
>TRBJ2-1|TRBV7-6
ASSFRGGHEQF
>TRBJ2-7|TRBV20-1
SAEETGGAGYEQY
>TRBJ1-5|TRBV19
ASRVRPGQSNQPQH
>TRBJ2-3|TRBV2
ASSELASSSTDTQY
>TRBJ2-7|TRBV12-3/TRBV12-4
ASSLSGQGFNKQY
>TRBJ1-1|TRBV7-9
ASTTARDNTEAF
>TRBJ2-4|TRBV7-9
ASSPETRGNIQY
>TRBJ1-1|TRBV7-9
ASSPRQGEAF
>TRBJ2-5|TRBV29-1
SGAGVLQETQY
>TRBJ1-2|TRBV7-9
ASSFTGTVYGYT
>TRBJ2-7|TRBV27
ASRSSGGAGQY
>TRBJ2-3|TRBV3-1
ASSQAGVTDTQY
>TRBJ2-1|TRBV7-9
ASSGLYNEQF
>TRBJ2-5|TRBV20-1
SAPWTGEETQY
>TRBJ2-7|TRBV4-2
ASSPPGGEQY
>TRBJ2-1|TRBV20-1
SASLGEEQF
>TRBJ2-5|TRBV28
ASSPLGILETQY
>TRBJ2-7|TRBV6-6
ASSYTPSYEQY
>TRBJ2-2|TRBV28
ASRTGQGNTGELF
>TRBJ1-5|TRBV18
ASSKGPGLNQPQH
>TRBJ1-2|TRBV20-1
SARVGQGISNYGYT
>TRBJ1-1|TRBV10-3
ATGAWGAEAF
>TRBJ2-5|TRBV19
ASSISGTSGGQETQY
>TRBJ1-2|TRBV12-3/TRBV12-4
ASSPGTAISNGYT
>TRBJ1-1|TRBV6-2/TRBV6-3
ASSEVTGVSTEAF
>TRBJ1-2|TRBV9
ASSVTPAGRNYGYT
>TRBJ1-5|TRBV3-1
ASSQGRDQPQH
>TRBJ1-2|TRBV10-2
ASSSGPEGYT
>TRBJ2-7|TRBV7-2
ASSLTGPSGGSIYEQY
>TRBJ2-4|TRBV3-1
ASSQVTGGGKNIQY
>TRBJ2-6|TRBV28
ASTIYRGLGANVLT
>TRBJ2-1|TRBV3-1
ASSQDLDEQF
>TRBJ1-2|TRBV20-1
SARDGAGNYGYT
>TRBJ1-2|TRBV14
ASSPSRWGGGNYGYT
>TRBJ1-3|TRBV29-1
SVQENLSGNTIY
>TRBJ1-2|TRBV3-1
ASSQDRSRSYGYT
>TRBJ2-7|TRBV20-1
SAHPGQGSYEQY
>TRBJ1-5|TRBV6-2/TRBV6-3
ASSYGRGDQPQH
>TRBJ1-6|TRBV5-5
ASSLFVTGANSPLH
>TRBJ2-5|TRBV20-1
SARLADKETQY
>TRBJ2-4|TRBV5-6
ASSGGHLAKNIQY
>TRBJ1-2|TRBV7-9
ASSLEDRGGYT
>TRBJ1-2|TRBV25-1
ASSDSASAGGYT
>TRBJ1-2|TRBV14
ASSQGPASYGYT
>TRBJ2-1|TRBV12-3/TRBV12-4
ASSSTSGGRISGNEQF
>TRBJ2-1|TRBV6-4
ASSDHLLGRGGQGEQF